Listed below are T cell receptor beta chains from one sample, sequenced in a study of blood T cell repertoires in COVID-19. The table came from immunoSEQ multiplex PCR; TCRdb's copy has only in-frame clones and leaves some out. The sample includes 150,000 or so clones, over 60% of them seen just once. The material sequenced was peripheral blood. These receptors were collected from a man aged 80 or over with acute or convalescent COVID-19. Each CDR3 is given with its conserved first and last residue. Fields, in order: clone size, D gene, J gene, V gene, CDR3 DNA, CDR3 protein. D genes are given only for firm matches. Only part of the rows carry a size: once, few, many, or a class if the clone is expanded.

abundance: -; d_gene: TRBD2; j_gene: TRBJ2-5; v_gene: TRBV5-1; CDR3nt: TGCGCCAGCAGCGCAAATAGCGGGGCGGAAGAGACCCAGTACTTC; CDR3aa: CASSANSGAEETQYF
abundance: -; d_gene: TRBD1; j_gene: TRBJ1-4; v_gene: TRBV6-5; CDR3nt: TGTGCCAGCAGTTACTCGGGACAGGGAGGTGAAAAACTGTTTTTT; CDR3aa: CASSYSGQGGEKLFF
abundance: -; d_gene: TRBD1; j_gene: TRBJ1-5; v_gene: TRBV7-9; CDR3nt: TGTGCCAGCAGCCTTACAGGGGGCGCAGGGCAGCCCCAGCATTTT; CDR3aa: CASSLTGGAGQPQHF
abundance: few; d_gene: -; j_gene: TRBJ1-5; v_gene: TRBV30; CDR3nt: TGTGCCTGGAGTGCCACGGGGCAGCCCCAGCATTTT; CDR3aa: CAWSATGQPQHF
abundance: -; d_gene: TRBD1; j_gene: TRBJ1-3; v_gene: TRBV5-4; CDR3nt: TGTGCCAGCAGCTCCCGGACAGGGGCCTCTGGAAACACCATATATTTT; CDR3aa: CASSSRTGASGNTIYF
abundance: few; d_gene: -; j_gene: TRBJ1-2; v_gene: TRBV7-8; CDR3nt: TGTGCCAGCAGTCTAGACGCGTTGGGCTACACCTTC; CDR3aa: CASSLDALGYTF
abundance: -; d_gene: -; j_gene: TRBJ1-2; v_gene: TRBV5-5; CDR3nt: TGTGCCAGCAGCTTGGGAGTCAGGGGTGGTGGCTACACCTTC; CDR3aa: CASSLGVRGGGYTF
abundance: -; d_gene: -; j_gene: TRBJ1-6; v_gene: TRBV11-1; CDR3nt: TGTGCCAGCAGCCTTGGGCAGGGAAGCTCACCCCTCCACTTT; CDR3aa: CASSLGQGSSPLHF
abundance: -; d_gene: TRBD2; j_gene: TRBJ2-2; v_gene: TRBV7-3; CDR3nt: TGTGCCAGCAGGCTAGCGGCCCTAAGGAACACCGGGGAGCTGTTTTTT; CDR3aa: CASRLAALRNTGELFF
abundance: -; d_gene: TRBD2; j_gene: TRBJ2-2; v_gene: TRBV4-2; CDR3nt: TGTGCCAGCAGCCAAGCCCGGGGGGGCCACACCGGGGAGCTGTTTTTT; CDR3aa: CASSQARGGHTGELFF
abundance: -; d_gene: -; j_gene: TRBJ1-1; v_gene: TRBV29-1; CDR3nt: TGCAGCGTTGAGACCTACGCGGGCACTGAAGCTTTCTTT; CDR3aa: CSVETYAGTEAFF
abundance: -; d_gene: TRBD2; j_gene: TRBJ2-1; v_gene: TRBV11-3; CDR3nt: TGTGCCAGCAGCTTAGGACTAGCGGGGTCCTCCTACAATGAGCAGTTCTTC; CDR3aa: CASSLGLAGSSYNEQFF
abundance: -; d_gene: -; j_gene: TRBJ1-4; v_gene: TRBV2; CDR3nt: TGTGCCAGCAGTGAGTTGCTCCCTGGGAGGGACGAAAAACTGTTTTTT; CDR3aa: CASSELLPGRDEKLFF
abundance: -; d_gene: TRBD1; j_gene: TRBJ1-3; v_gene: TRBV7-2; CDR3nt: TGTGCCAGCAGCTTCTCCCAACAGGGGACTGGAAACACCATATATTTT; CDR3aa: CASSFSQQGTGNTIYF
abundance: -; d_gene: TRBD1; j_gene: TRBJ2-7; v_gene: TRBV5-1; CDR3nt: TGCGCCAGCAGCGCCGGGACAGCCTACGAGCAGTACTTC; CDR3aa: CASSAGTAYEQYF
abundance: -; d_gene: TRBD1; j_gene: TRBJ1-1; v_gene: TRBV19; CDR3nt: TGTGCCAGCCGGCAGACAGGGCGGAACACTGAAGCTTTCTTT; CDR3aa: CASRQTGRNTEAFF
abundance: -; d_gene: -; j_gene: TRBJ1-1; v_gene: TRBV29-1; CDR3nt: TGCAGCATCAGGGGCTCGAGCACTGAAGCTTTCTTT; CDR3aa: CSIRGSSTEAFF
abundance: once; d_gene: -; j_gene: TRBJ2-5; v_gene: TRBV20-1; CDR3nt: TGCAGTGCTAGTACAGCACAAGAGACCCAGTACTTC; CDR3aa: CSASTAQETQYF
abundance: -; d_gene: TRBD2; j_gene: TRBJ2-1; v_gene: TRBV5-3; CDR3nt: TGTGCCAGAAGCCCTAGACAGGGCGGGGGAAGCGGGGGGCCTTCTTGGAATGAGCAGTTCTTC; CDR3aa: CARSPRQGGGSGGPSWNEQFF
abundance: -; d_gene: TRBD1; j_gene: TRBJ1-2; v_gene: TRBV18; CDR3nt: TGTGCCAGCTCACCAACGGACAGGGGGGATGGCTACACCTTC; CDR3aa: CASSPTDRGDGYTF
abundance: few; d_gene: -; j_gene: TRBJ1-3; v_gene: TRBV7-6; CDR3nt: TGTGCCAGCAGCTTAGACCAGGGACTCACTGGAAACACCATATATTTT; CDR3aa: CASSLDQGLTGNTIYF
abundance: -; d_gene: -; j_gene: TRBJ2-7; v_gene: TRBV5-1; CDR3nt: TGCGCCAGCAGCTTGGGCTGGGGAGCAGGAGTCGAGCAGTACTTC; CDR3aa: CASSLGWGAGVEQYF
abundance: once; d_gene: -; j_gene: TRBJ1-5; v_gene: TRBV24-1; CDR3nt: TGTGCCACCAGCGCAGACAATAGCAATCAGCCCCAGCATTTT; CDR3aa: CATSADNSNQPQHF
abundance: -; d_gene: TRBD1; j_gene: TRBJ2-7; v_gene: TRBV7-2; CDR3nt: TGTGCCAGCAGTCTACAGGGGGGCGACGAGCAGTACTTC; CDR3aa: CASSLQGGDEQYF
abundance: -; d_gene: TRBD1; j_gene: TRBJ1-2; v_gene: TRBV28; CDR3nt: TGTGCCAGCAGTCCAGGACAGGGTTTGGGGTGGGCCTATGGCTACACCTTC; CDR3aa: CASSPGQGLGWAYGYTF
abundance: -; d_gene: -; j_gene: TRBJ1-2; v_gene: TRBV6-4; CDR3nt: TGTGCCAGCAGGGAGGACGCTAACTATGGCTACACCTTC; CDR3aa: CASREDANYGYTF
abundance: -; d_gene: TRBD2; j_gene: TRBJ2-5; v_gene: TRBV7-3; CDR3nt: TGTGCCAGCAGCCTAACCGGGGGGGGGTCAAGAGGGACCCAGTACTTC; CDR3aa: CASSLTGGGSRGTQYF
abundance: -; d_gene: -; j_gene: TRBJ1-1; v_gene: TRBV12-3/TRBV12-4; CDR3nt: TGTGCCAGCAGTTTAGCTGTCGGCACTGAAGCTTTCTTT; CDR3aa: CASSLAVGTEAFF
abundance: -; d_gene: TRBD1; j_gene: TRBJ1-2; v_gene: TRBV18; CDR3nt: TGTGCCAGCTCACCAATCCGGGTTCGACAGGGGGCGCATTATGGCTACACCTTC; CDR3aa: CASSPIRVRQGAHYGYTF
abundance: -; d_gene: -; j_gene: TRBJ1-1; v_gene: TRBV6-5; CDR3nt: TGTGCCAGCAGTTACGCCCCCAGTATTATGAACACTGAAGCTTTCTTT; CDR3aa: CASSYAPSIMNTEAFF
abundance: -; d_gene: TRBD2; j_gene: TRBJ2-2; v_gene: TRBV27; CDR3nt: TGTGCCAGCGCCGGGGGGGGAAAGAACACCGGGGAGCTGTTTTTT; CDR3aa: CASAGGGKNTGELFF
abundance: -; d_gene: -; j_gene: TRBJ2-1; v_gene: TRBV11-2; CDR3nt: TGTGCCAGCAGCCCTGGGGGGGCGAACAATGAGCAGTTCTTC; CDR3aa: CASSPGGANNEQFF
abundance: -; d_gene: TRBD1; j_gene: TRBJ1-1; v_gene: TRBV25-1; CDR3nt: TGTGCCAGCAGTTCGGACAGGTTACCGAACACTGAAGCTTTCTTT; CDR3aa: CASSSDRLPNTEAFF
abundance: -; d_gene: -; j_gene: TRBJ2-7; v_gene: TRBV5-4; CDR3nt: TGTGCCAGCAGCTTGGCTGGGGGCTATTACGAGCAGTACTTC; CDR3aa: CASSLAGGYYEQYF
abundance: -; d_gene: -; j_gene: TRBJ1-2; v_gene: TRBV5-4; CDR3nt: TGTGCCAGCAGCCGGGTATATGGCTACACCTTC; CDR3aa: CASSRVYGYTF
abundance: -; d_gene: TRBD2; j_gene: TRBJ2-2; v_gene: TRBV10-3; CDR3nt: TGTGCCATCAGTGCTCTCGGGGGGGCCGACCGCGGGGAGCTGTTTTTT; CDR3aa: CAISALGGADRGELFF